The clone carrying this TCR beta chain was observed a few times. The antigen is undetermined. This sample stems from a study of cytomegalovirus exposure and HLA in healthy donors. Study-level findings and limits: By HLA locus, TCR association rates varied in a later analysis, with DRB1 showing the most and HLA-C the fewest. For presence/absence analyses, sequencing depth was assumed to be roughly uniform across donors.

The primer mix had 60 Vbeta and 13 Jbeta primers. Data came from immunoSEQ multiplex PCR; TCRdb stores just in-frame clones and leaves some out. The table records about 140,000 clones, around 80% of them present only once. CDR1 is GTSNPN and CDR2 is SVGIG in the germline V gene (reference sequence). The CDR3 spans 14 residues. Trimming left V 3 bases short and J 5 bases short, with 16 bases between. Sequencing input: PBMCs. The receptor's source is a woman in her fifties or sixties in good health and CMV-seropositive. This chain uses TRBV30 with TRBJ2-5; D is possibly TRBD2 (5 bases). CDR3 residues: CAWSIGGSGETQYF. CDR3 sequence (DNA): TGTGCCTGGAGCATCGGCGGGTCCGGGGAGACCCAGTACTTC.